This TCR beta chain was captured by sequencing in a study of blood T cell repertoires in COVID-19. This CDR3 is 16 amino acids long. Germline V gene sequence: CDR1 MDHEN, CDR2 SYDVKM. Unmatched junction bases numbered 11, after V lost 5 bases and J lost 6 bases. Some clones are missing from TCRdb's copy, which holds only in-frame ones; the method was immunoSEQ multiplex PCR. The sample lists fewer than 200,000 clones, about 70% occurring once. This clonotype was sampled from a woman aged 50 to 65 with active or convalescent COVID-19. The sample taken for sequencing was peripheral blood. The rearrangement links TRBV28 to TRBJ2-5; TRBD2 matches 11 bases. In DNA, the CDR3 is TGTGCCAGCAGTGGTCCGGGACTAGCGGAGAGGCAGACCCAGTACTTC. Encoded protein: CASSGPGLAERQTQYF.